This T cell receptor (beta chain) appears in the sequencing data of a study of cytomegalovirus exposure and HLA in healthy donors. Researchers ran the PCR with 60 Vbeta and 13 Jbeta primers. Methods used by the authors: There were some 87 million unique TCR beta chains by a later count, and around 10 million of them were shared. The method was immunoSEQ multiplex PCR; TCRdb's version includes in-frame clones alone and lacks a portion of them. The V and J calls and clone size were taken over from that table, and D and trimming were inferred from the DNA. The sample includes 84,000 or so clones, around 77% seen only once; the top ten take around 3.4%. Regarding this clone: The antigen remains undetermined.

V was pared by 6 bases and J by 1 base, with 9 bases between. CDR3 length: 14 amino acids. The germline V gene encodes CDR1 LNHDA and CDR2 SQIVND (reference sequence). Study conclusions and caveats: Generally TCR sequences proved uncommon, though certain public TCRs appeared in numerous donors.

The sequence derives from a man aged 30-40 years in good health and CMV-seronegative. The chain couples TRBV19 to TRBJ2-2; the D gene is possibly TRBD2 (5 bases). The sequenced sample was PBMCs. CDR3 DNA sequence: TGTGCCAGTAGCCCCGGAGGGAACACCGGGGAGCTGTTTTTT. Encoded protein: CASSPGGNTGELFF.